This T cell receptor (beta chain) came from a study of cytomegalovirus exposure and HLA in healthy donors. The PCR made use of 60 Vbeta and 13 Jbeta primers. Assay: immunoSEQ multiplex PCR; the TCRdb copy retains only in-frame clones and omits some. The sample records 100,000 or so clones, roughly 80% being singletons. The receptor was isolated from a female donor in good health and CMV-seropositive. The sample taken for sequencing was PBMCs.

The chain's CDR3 is CAWSVNGGGQPQHF. CDR3 DNA sequence: TGTGCCTGGAGTGTAAACGGGGGGGGACAGCCCCAGCATTTT. V usage is TRBV30 and J usage is TRBJ1-5; tentative D call: TRBD1 (5 bases). The CDR3 is 14 amino acids. Germline V gene data show CDR1 as GTSNPN and CDR2 as SVGIG (reference sequence). Trimming took off 0 bases at V and 7 bases at J, with 13 bases between the two ends.